This T cell receptor (beta chain) was captured by sequencing in a study of long-term antiretroviral therapy in people with HIV. General observations from the study: Blood draws took place between 2004 and 2017 and possibly involved older ART regimens. Transplant donor controls retained higher diversity, though diversity increased after ART. Relative to control repertoires, HIV repertoires exhibited narrower CDR3 length ranges.

With 3 bases removed from V and 4 bases from J, the gap between germline ends came to 9 bases. From germline, CDR1 is SGHAT and CDR2 FQNNGV. The CDR3 extends over 13 amino acids. Concerning this clone: Its antigen is unknown.

Samples held 1-10 million cryopreserved PBMC, and DNA extraction followed. This was the immunoSEQ v3.0 assay at survey level. Method: immunoSEQ multiplex PCR; TCRdb's copy keeps in-frame clones and lacks some. The sample lists 20,000 to 25,000 clones, about four fifths seen once, with 12% in the top ten. This sequence originates from a man aged 35-49 years with HIV. This chain joins TRBV11-2 and TRBJ1-2, with a weak D call TRBD1 (5 bases). Sequenced material: unsorted PBMCs, taken 0.1 years before starting antiretroviral therapy. The CDR3 reads CASSFDSFYGYTF. The CDR3 DNA sequence: TGTGCCAGCAGCTTTGACAGCTTCTATGGCTACACCTTC.